Listed here are 11 T cell receptor beta chains from one sample, sequenced in a study of Ad26.COV2.S vaccination and SARS-CoV-2 variants. Assay: immunoSEQ multiplex PCR; the TCRdb copy retains only in-frame clones and omits some. This table has 360,000 or so clones, 75% to 90% appearing once. Stated treatment: roughly 19 received Ad26.COV2.S at low or high dose, single or two shots; five or six received placebo; per-sample allocation not given. Sample collection was performed on day 63 after the first vaccine or placebo injection. Sample: peripheral blood, taken in a trial of Ad26.COV2.S vaccine versus placebo. These receptors were collected from a person between 18 and 59 years old who received the Ad26.COV2.S COVID-19 vaccine or a placebo.

The chain links TRBV2 to TRBJ1-1, with D tentatively TRBD1 (5 bases). The CDR3 length is 14 residues. Germline V CDR1 and CDR2: SNHLY, FYNNEI. The ends were cut back, 4 bases at V and 7 bases at J, with 16 bases in the middle. The CDR3 sequence: CASSGERGFSEAFF. In DNA form, the CDR3 reads TGTGCCAGCAGTGGGGAGCGGGGCTTTAGTGAAGCTTTCTTT.

This clone appeared once. The chain recombines TRBV30 with TRBJ2-7; 8 bases match TRBD2. The length of the CDR3 is 16 residues. In germline, CDR1 is GTSNPN, CDR2 SVGIG (reference sequence). V gave up 5 bases and J gave up 0 bases; unmatched junction bases: 12. CDR3 nucleotide sequence: TGTGCCTGGTCTAACCCTCGGGGGGGTAGCTCCTACGAGCAGTACTTC. Amino acids: CAWSNPRGGSSYEQYF.

The chain combines TRBV4-1 with TRBJ1-5; TRBD1 matches at 7 bases. This CDR3 region has 14 residues. CDR1 is MGHRA, CDR2 YSYEKL, per germline. V lost 4 bases, J lost 5 bases, and 5 bases stayed unmatched. The CDR3 reads CASSLRQGDQPQHF. The CDR3 DNA follows: TGCGCCAGCAGCCTGAGACAGGGAGATCAGCCCCAGCATTTT.

V usage is TRBV7-9 and J usage is TRBJ2-7; D is possibly TRBD2 (6 bases). This CDR3 is built from 12 residues. Per germline, CDR1 SEHNR and CDR2 FQNEAQ (reference sequence). Trimming pared 2 bases from V and 5 bases from J, leaving 7 bases between. CDR3 in amino acids: CASSLWRDEQYF. CDR3 DNA sequence: TGTGCCAGCAGCTTATGGAGGGACGAGCAGTACTTC.

The J gene is TRBJ1-5, the V gene TRBV28; D might be TRBD1 (6 bases). CDR3 length equals 15 residues. V gave up 10 bases and J gave up 4 bases, with 20 bases separating them. Germline values: CDR1 MDHEN, CDR2 SYDVKM. The CDR3 DNA reads as TGTGCCACACGGACAGCCAGAACAGGGAATCAGCCCCAGCATTTT. Encoded protein: CATRTARTGNQPQHF.

The CDR3 reads CASSFGPEGYNTGELFF. The DNA of the CDR3 is TGTGCCAGCAGTTTCGGGCCAGAGGGATATAACACCGGGGAGCTGTTTTTT. The chain joins TRBV27 to TRBJ2-2, with a weak D call TRBD2 (5 bases). In germline, CDR1 is MNHEY, CDR2 SMNVEV (reference sequence). Trimming took off 3 bases at V and 2 bases at J, with 16 bases between the two ends. The CDR3 length is 17 residues.

The chain couples TRBV5-4 to TRBJ2-7; D is uncertain. Germline values: CDR1 SGHNT, CDR2 YYREEE (reference sequence). The CDR3 contains 14 residues. The V and J ends lost 0 bases and 6 bases respectively, with 13 bases between them. CDR3 nucleotides: TGTGCCAGCAGCTTGGAGGGCCCGATCGGCGAGCAGTACTTC. Its protein is CASSLEGPIGEQYF.

The chain couples TRBV10-3 to TRBJ1-1; D possibly corresponds to TRBD1 (6 bases). The CDR3 loop spans 12 amino acids. Trimming took off 6 bases at V and 5 bases at J, with 10 bases between the two ends. CDR1 is ENHRY, CDR2 SYGVKD, per germline. CDR3 loop: CAIRKGETEAFF. The DNA for the CDR3 is TGTGCCATCAGGAAGGGGGAGACTGAAGCTTTCTTT.

CDR3 sequence (DNA): TGTGCCAGCAGTTACTCCCGGGACGTCTCCTACGAGCAGTACTTC. Translated, it gives CASSYSRDVSYEQYF. The chain couples TRBV6-5 to TRBJ2-7; either TRBD1 or TRBD2 may supply D (5 bases each). The CDR3 runs to 15 residues. Germline V CDR1 and CDR2: MNHEY, SVGAGI. Trimming pared 0 bases from V and 0 bases from J, leaving 9 bases between.

This chain links TRBV6-5 with TRBJ1-4; tentatively, D is TRBD1 (5 bases). Germline loops: CDR1 MNHEY, CDR2 SVGAGI. The V and J ends lost 0 bases and 3 bases respectively, with 8 bases between them. The CDR3 length is 15 residues. CDR3 nucleotides: TGTGCCAGCAGTTACTCGGGACGGCCTAATGAAAAACTGTTTTTT. It is translated as CASSYSGRPNEKLFF.

As regards this clone: Other DNA sequences in the same sample also yield this CDR3. This chain joins TRBV5-5 and TRBJ2-3, with D possibly matching TRBD1 (5 bases). The V and J ends lost 2 bases and 0 bases respectively, with 7 bases between them. The CDR3 is 14 amino acids. Looked up from germline, CDR1 is SGHKS and CDR2 is YYEKEE (reference sequence). CDR3 bases: TGTGCCAGCAGCTTTGACAGTAGCACAGATACGCAGTATTTT. Translation gives CASSFDSSTDTQYF.